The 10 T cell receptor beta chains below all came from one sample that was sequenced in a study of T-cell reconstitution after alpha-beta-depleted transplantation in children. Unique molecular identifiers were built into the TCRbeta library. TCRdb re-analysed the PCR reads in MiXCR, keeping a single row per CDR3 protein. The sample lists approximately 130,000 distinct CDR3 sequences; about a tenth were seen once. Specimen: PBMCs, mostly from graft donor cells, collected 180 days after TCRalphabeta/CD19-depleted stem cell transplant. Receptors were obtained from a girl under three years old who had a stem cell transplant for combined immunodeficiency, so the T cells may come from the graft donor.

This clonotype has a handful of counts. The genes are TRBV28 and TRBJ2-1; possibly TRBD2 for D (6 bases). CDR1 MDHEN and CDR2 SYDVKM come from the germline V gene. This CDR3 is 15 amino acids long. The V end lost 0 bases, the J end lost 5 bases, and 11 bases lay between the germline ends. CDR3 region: CASSLWSSGNNEQFF. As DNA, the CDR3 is TGTGCCAGCAGTTTATGGAGTAGCGGAAACAATGAGCAGTTCTTC.

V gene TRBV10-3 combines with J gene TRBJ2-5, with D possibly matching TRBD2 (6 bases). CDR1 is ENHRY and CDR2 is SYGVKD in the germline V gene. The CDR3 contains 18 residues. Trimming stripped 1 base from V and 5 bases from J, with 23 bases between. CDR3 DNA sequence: TGTGCCATCAGTGAGTTCTACAGCCCCGGTAGTGCGGGGGAGACCCAGTACTTC. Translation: CAISEFYSPGSAGETQYF.

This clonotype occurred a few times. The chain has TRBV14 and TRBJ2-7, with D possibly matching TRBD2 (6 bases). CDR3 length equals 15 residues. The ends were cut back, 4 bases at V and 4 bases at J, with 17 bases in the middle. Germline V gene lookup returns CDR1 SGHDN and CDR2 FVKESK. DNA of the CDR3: TGTGCCAGCAGCCCAGACGCCTACCGGGGGTACGAGCAGTACTTC. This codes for CASSPDAYRGYEQYF.

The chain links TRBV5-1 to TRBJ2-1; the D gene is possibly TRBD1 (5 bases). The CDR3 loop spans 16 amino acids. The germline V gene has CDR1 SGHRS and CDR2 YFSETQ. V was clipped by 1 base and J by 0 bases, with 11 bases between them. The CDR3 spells CASSLRGASSYNEQFF. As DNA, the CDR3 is TGCGCCAGCAGCTTGAGGGGTGCGAGCTCCTACAATGAGCAGTTCTTC.

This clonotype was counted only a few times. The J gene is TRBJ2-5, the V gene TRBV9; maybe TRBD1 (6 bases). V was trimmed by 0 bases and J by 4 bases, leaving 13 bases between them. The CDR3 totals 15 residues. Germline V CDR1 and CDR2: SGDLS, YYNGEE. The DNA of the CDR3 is TGTGCCAGCAGCGTAGGTGGGGGCCAGGGAGAGACCCAGTACTTC. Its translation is CASSVGGGQGETQYF.

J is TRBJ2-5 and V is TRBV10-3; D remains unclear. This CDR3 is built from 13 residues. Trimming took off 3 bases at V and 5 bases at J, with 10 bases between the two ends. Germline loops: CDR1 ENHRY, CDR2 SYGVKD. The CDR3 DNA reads TGTGCCATCAGTGATCTAGAGAGGGAGACCCAGTACTTC. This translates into CAISDLERETQYF.

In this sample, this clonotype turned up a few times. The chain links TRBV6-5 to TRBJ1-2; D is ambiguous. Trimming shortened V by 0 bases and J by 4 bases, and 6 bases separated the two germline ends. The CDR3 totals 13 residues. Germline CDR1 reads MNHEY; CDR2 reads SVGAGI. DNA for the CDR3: TGTGCCAGCAGTTACTCCAACGGCTATGGCTACACCTTC. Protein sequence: CASSYSNGYGYTF.

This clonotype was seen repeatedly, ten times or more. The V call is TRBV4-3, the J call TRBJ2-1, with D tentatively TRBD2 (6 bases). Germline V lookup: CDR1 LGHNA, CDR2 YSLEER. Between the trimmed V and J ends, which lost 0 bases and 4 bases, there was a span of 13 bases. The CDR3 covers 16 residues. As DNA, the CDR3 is TGCGCCAGCAGCCAAGAGCCGGGACTGAATTACAATGAGCAGTTCTTC. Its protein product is CASSQEPGLNYNEQFF.

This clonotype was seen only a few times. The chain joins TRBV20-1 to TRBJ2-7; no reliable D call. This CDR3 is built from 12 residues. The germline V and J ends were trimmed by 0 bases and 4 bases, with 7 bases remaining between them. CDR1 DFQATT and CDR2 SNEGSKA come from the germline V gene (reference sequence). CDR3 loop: CSARDCRYEQYF. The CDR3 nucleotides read TGCAGTGCTAGAGATTGCCGGTACGAGCAGTACTTC.

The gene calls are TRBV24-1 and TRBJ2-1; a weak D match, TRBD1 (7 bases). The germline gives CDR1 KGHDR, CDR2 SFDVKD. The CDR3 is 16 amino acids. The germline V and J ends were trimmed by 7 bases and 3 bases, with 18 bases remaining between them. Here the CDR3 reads CATSGPRDRIYNEQFF. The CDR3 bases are TGTGCCACCAGCGGACCGCGGGACAGAATCTACAATGAGCAGTTCTTC.